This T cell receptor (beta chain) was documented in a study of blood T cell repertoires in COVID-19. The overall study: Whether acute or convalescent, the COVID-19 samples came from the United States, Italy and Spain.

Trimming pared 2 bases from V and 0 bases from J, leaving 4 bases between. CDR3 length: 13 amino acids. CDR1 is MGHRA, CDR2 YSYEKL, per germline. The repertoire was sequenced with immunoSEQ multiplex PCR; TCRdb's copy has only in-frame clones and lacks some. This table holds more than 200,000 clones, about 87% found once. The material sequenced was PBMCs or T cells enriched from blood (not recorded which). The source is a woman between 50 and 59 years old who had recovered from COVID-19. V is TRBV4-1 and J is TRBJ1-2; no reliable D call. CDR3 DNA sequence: TGCGCCAGCAGCCAATCAACTAACTATGGCTACACCTTC. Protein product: CASSQSTNYGYTF.